What follows are 11 T cell receptor beta chains derived from one specimen sequenced in a study of CD8+ T cells in alopecia areata listed by TCRdb under 2018. Library creation used the immunoSEQ multiplex PCR assay. To provide template for TCR sequencing, every sample had RNA extracted and reverse transcribed into cDNA. TCRdb mirrors the immuneACCESS table, restricted to in-frame sequences. Some clones are absent from its copies; in checked studies, under half trace to an unresolved V gene, and the reason for the others is unknown. For this sample the table gives approximately 280,000 clones, of which roughly 64% were detected only once. The top ten hold approximately 1.7% of the sample. Sample time point, as interpreted from the label and publication: about 25 weeks on oral tofacitinib. Sample treatment or condition, as interpreted from the label and publication: oral pan-JAK inhibitor, 5-10 mg twice daily.

This specimen consisted of CD4+ T cells sorted from blood, obtained at week 24, from a patient treated with tofacitinib. The receptors originated from a human donor with alopecia areata.

There are a few counts of this clone. The rearrangement joins TRBV7-2 to TRBJ2-5, with a weak D call TRBD2 (5 bases). Germline V gene sequence: CDR1 SGHTA, CDR2 FQGNSA. Deletions cut 7 bases from V and 4 bases from J, with 16 bases between. This CDR3 has 14 amino acids. The CDR3 nucleotides are TGTGCCAGCACCCCCCACTGGGGAGTAGAGACCCAGTACTTC. Residues: CASTPHWGVETQYF.

The chain employs TRBV7-9 and TRBJ1-6; D unresolved. Germline CDR1 SEHNR, CDR2 FQNEAQ (reference sequence). This CDR3 spans 13 amino acids. The germline V and J ends were trimmed by 3 bases and 6 bases, with 6 bases remaining between them. The CDR3 nucleotides are TGTGCCAGCAGCTTGGAGCTTAATTCACCCCTCCACTTT. As protein: CASSLELNSPLHF.

This chain uses TRBV7-9 with TRBJ1-6, with D perhaps matching TRBD1 (6 bases). V was trimmed by 1 base and J by 7 bases, leaving 11 bases between them. The germline CDR1 and CDR2 sequences are SEHNR and FQNEAQ (reference sequence). This CDR3 spans 15 amino acids. The CDR3 here is CASSLVAGVNSPLHF. As DNA, the CDR3 is TGTGCCAGCAGCTTAGTAGCAGGGGTCAATTCACCCCTCCACTTT.

The chain carries TRBV5-1 and TRBJ2-5; D is unresolved. Between the trimmed V and J ends, which lost 6 bases and 0 bases, there was a span of 15 bases. CDR3 length: 15 amino acids. Germline loops: CDR1 SGHRS, CDR2 YFSETQ. CDR3 DNA: TGCGCCAGCACTGAATTGAGTCGGTACCAAGAGACCCAGTACTTC. Its translation: CASTELSRYQETQYF.

The chain uses TRBV4-1 and TRBJ2-7; D is perhaps TRBD1 or TRBD2 (6 bases each). Trimming took off 4 bases at V and 1 base at J, with 17 bases between the two ends. The V gene's germline CDR1 is MGHRA and CDR2 YSYEKL. This CDR3 comprises 16 residues. The CDR3 loop reads CASSPFPQGRSYEQYF. The CDR3 nucleotides are TGCGCCAGCAGCCCTTTCCCGCAGGGGAGGTCCTACGAGCAGTACTTC.

V and J are TRBV4-2 and TRBJ2-3; 7 nucleotides align to TRBD2. The CDR3 extends over 16 amino acids. Germline V gives CDR1 LGHNA, CDR2 YNFKEQ. Trimming took 1 base from V and 4 from J; bases not matched to a gene: 8. CDR3 DNA sequence: TGTGCCAGCAGCCAAGTTCGCGGGGGAGGGGCAGATACGCAGTATTTT. Protein: CASSQVRGGGADTQYF.

The V gene is TRBV14, the J gene TRBJ2-7, with D maybe TRBD2 (6 bases). Germline CDR1 and CDR2: SGHDN and FVKESK. This CDR3 has 17 amino acids. V gave up 1 base and J gave up 1 base, with 17 bases separating them. CDR3: CASSQGVLTGGSYEQYF. The CDR3 coding sequence is TGTGCCAGCAGCCAAGGGGTTCTTACAGGAGGGTCCTACGAGCAGTACTTC.

This chain joins TRBV6-5 and TRBJ1-1; possibly TRBD1 for D (6 bases). The CDR3 contains 14 residues. Germline V gene data show CDR1 as MNHEY and CDR2 as SVGAGI. Deletions cut 7 bases from V and 2 bases from J, with 14 bases between. This CDR3 reads CASKKQGLNTEAFF. In DNA form, the CDR3 reads TGTGCCAGCAAGAAACAGGGTTTAAACACTGAAGCTTTCTTT.

The chain has TRBV9 and TRBJ2-1; perhaps TRBD2 as D (6 bases). This CDR3 is built from 17 residues. Trimming shortened V by 1 base and J by 1 base, and 15 bases separated the two germline ends. CDR1 is SGDLS, CDR2 YYNGEE, per germline. The CDR3 sequence is CASSVRVEAGSYNEQFF. For the CDR3, the DNA is TGTGCCAGCAGCGTAAGAGTTGAGGCGGGGTCCTACAATGAGCAGTTCTTC. The whole variable domain, filled in from reference TRBV9 and TRBJ2-1, reads DSGVTQTPKHLITATGQRVTLRCSPRSGDLSVYWYQQSLDQGLQFLIQYYNGEERAKGNILERFSAQQFPDLHSELNLSSLELGDSALYFCASSVRVEAGSYNEQFFGPGTRLTVL.

This clone was seen just once. The rearrangement joins TRBV6-1 to TRBJ1-5; D unclear. The germline CDR1 and CDR2 sequences are MNHNS and SASEGT. V was pared by 4 bases and J by 2 bases, with 3 bases between. This CDR3 spans 12 amino acids. CDR3 in DNA: TGTGCCAGCAGTGTAGGCAATCAGCCCCAGCATTTT. Protein: CASSVGNQPQHF.

The CDR3 bases are TGCAGCGTTGACAAAGCTAACTATGGCTACACCTTC. Translation gives CSVDKANYGYTF. V usage is TRBV29-1 and J usage is TRBJ1-2; no reliable D call. The germline V and J ends were trimmed by 3 bases and 0 bases, with 5 bases remaining between them. This CDR3 comprises 12 residues. The germline CDR1 and CDR2 sequences are SQVTM and ANQGSEA.